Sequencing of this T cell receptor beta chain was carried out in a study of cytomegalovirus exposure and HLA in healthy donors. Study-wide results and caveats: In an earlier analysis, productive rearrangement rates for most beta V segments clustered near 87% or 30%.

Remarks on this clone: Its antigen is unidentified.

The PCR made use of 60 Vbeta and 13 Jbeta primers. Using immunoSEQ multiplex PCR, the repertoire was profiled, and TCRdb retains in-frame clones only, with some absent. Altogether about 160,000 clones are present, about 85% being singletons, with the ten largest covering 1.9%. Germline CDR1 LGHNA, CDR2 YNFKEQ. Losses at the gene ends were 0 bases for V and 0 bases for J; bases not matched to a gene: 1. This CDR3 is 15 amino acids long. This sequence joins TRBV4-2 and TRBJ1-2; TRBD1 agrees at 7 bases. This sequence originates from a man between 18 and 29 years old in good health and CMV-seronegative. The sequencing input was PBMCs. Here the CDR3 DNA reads TGTGCCAGCAGCCAAGAGGACAGGTCTAACTATGGCTACACCTTC. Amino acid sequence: CASSQEDRSNYGYTF.